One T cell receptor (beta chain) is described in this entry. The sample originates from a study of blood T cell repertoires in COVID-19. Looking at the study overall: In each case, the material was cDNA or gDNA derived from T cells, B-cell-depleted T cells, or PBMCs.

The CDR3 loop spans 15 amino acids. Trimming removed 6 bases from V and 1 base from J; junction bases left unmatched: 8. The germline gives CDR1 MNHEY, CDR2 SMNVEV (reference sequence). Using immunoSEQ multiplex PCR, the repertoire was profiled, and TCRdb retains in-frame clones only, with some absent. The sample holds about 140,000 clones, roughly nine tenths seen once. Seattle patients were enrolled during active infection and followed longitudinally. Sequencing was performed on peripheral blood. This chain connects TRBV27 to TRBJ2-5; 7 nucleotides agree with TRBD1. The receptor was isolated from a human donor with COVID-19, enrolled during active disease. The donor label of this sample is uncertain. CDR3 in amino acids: CASRLTGILQETQYF. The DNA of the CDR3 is TGTGCCAGCAGGCTGACAGGGATACTCCAAGAGACCCAGTACTTC.